Presented here are 15 T cell receptor beta chains from one specimen sequenced in a study of Graves' ophthalmopathy and Graves' hyperthyroidism. Amplified TCR beta CDR3 regions were obtained using RNA transcripts as template. HTBI primers primed a first-round RT-PCR, and a second-round multiplex PCR followed. TCRdb re-derived calls from the multiplex PCR reads in MiXCR, one entry per CDR3 protein. The sample shows almost 750,000 distinct CDR3 sequences, roughly two fifths of them seen only once. The specimen was peripheral blood. The origin of the receptors is an adult man with Graves' ophthalmopathy.

This clonotype was observed at least ten times. This chain uses TRBV7-9 with TRBJ2-6; no definite D call. This CDR3 has 17 residues. Germline V lookup: CDR1 SEHNR, CDR2 FQNEAQ (reference sequence). Trimming shortened V by 2 bases and J by 1 base, and 12 bases separated the two germline ends. The chain's CDR3 is CASSLSPMTSGANVLTF. CDR3 nucleotide sequence: TGTGCCAGCAGCTTAAGTCCTATGACTTCTGGGGCCAACGTCCTGACTTTC.

This sequence joins TRBV25-1 and TRBJ2-2; TRBD1 matches 10 bases. CDR3 length equals 16 residues. Germline lookup yields CDR1 MGHDK and CDR2 SYGVNS. J gave up 6 bases and V 5 bases, and 9 bases lay outside the gene matches. The CDR3 region has the DNA TGTGCCAGCAGTCCGCCGGGACAGGGGAGCTCCGGGGAGCTGTTTTTT. Encoded protein: CASSPPGQGSSGELFF.

This sequence joins TRBV13 and TRBJ2-5; no reliable D call. Germline V gene data show CDR1 as PRHDT and CDR2 as FYEKMQ (reference sequence). The CDR3 is 14 residues long. V dropped 0 bases and J dropped 5 bases, with 10 bases sitting between them. DNA of the CDR3: TGTGCCAGCAGCTTAGGCTCCAGCCCGGAGACCCAGTACTTC. Residues: CASSLGSSPETQYF.

In its sample, this clonotype was seen a few times. The gene calls are TRBV20-1 and TRBJ1-1; no firm D call. CDR3 size: 17 residues. The germline V gene encodes CDR1 DFQATT and CDR2 SNEGSKA (reference sequence). V gave up 0 bases and J gave up 0 bases, with 17 bases separating them. CDR3 nucleotide sequence: TGCAGTGCTAGAGACAGCAGCATGCATCCGGTGAACACTGAAGCTTTCTTT. Residues: CSARDSSMHPVNTEAFF.

This clonotype was counted at least ten times. This chain uses TRBV7-9 with TRBJ1-6; no reliable D call. Germline loops: CDR1 SEHNR, CDR2 FQNEAQ (reference sequence). The CDR3 runs to 12 residues. The V gene lost 6 bases and the J gene lost 14 bases, with 14 bases spanning the gap. The CDR3 bases are TGTGCCAGCAGTCCTTCATATTATTCCCTCCACTTT. Its protein product is CASSPSYYSLHF.

The genes are TRBV3-1 and TRBJ2-7; D call uncertain. This CDR3 region has 14 residues. The V gene lost 0 bases and the J gene lost 5 bases, with 11 bases spanning the gap. Germline V gene sequence: CDR1 LGHDT, CDR2 YNNKEL (reference sequence). CDR3 in amino acids: CASSQDPPLDEQYF. DNA of the CDR3: TGTGCCAGCAGCCAAGATCCGCCGTTGGACGAGCAGTACTTC.

This chain joins TRBV11-2 and TRBJ1-6; 7 bases line up with TRBD1. Germline CDR1 SGHAT, CDR2 FQNNGV. The CDR3 covers 15 residues. V dropped 0 bases and J dropped 10; count of bases not matched to a gene: 6. The CDR3: CASSLDGGGRSPLHF. The DNA of the CDR3 is TGTGCCAGCAGCTTAGATGGAGGGGGCCGATCACCCCTCCACTTT.

This sequence joins TRBV6-9 and TRBJ1-2; D unresolved. CDR3 length: 13 residues. Germline V lookup: CDR1 MNHGY, CDR2 SVAAGI. Trimming cost V 4 bases and J 4 bases, with 10 bases left between them. CDR3 sequence: CASSSNEVYGYTF. Written as DNA, the CDR3 is TGTGCCAGCAGTTCCAACGAGGTCTATGGCTACACCTTC.

The table lists this clonotype with many counts. J is TRBJ1-1 and V is TRBV10-3; D not resolved. The CDR3 contains 13 residues. V dropped 8 bases and J dropped 1 base, with 11 bases sitting between them. The germline CDR1 and CDR2 sequences are ENHRY and SYGVKD. CDR3: CAISSGRNTEAFF. The CDR3 DNA reads as TGTGCCATCTCGTCAGGACGGAACACTGAAGCTTTCTTT.

The rearrangement uses TRBV7-9 and TRBJ2-5; 10 bases map to TRBD2. Germline CDR1 reads SEHNR; CDR2 reads FQNEAQ (reference sequence). V shed 10 bases, J shed 6 bases, and the junction held 11 bases outside the gene matches. The CDR3 totals 14 residues. The DNA of the CDR3 is TGTGCCATCCGGGCAGCGGGAGGGCCGAAGACCCAGTACTTC. It specifies CAIRAAGGPKTQYF. Full variable domain (remainder filled in from reference TRBV7-9 and TRBJ2-5): DTGVSQNPRHKITKRGQNVTFRCDPISEHNRLYWYRQTLGQGPEFLTYFQNEAQLEKSRLLSDRFSAERPKGSFSTLEIQRTEQGDSAMYLCAIRAAGGPKTQYFGPGTRLLVL.

The V and J genes are TRBV29-1 and TRBJ1-1, with D possibly matching TRBD1 (5 bases). Germline assignment: CDR1 SQVTM and CDR2 ANQGSEA. The CDR3 runs 12 residues. The V and J ends lost 7 bases and 1 base respectively, with 10 bases between them. The CDR3, as DNA: TGCAGCGCCGTCCAGGGGAACACTGAAGCTTTCTTT. Translating gives CSAVQGNTEAFF.

V and J are TRBV7-9 and TRBJ1-2, with 10 bases fitting TRBD1. CDR1 SEHNR and CDR2 FQNEAQ come from the germline V gene (reference sequence). Germline trimming cut 4 bases from V and 5 bases from J; bases unmatched to any gene: 7. The CDR3 has 15 residues. The CDR3 loop is CASSSGGQGLYGYTF. In DNA, the CDR3 is TGTGCCAGCAGCTCCGGGGGACAGGGGTTATATGGCTACACCTTC.

This chain uses TRBV7-9 with TRBJ2-5; 9 bases are shared with TRBD2. The CDR3 runs 15 residues. Germline V CDR1 and CDR2: SEHNR, FQNEAQ (reference sequence). The junction had 7 bases not matched to a gene; V was cut back by 4 bases and J by 4 bases. Here the CDR3 DNA reads TGTGCCAGCAGCTATGATAATAGCGGGAGAGAGACCCAGTACTTC. It yields the protein CASSYDNSGRETQYF.

Written as DNA, the CDR3 is TGTGCCAGCAGCTTGGGTAACAGGCCGGGAGATGGCTACACCTTC. It specifies CASSLGNRPGDGYTF. This rearrangement joins TRBV5-5 to TRBJ1-2; the D gene is possibly TRBD1 (5 bases). CDR3 size: 15 residues. Deletions cut 0 bases from V and 6 bases from J, with 15 bases between. Per the germline V gene, CDR1 is SGHKS and CDR2 is YYEKEE (reference sequence).

This clonotype was counted a few times. The rearrangement joins TRBV29-1 to TRBJ2-7; D gene ambiguous. The germline V gene encodes CDR1 SQVTM and CDR2 ANQGSEA. This CDR3 is built from 14 residues. V was clipped by 3 bases and J by 2 bases, with 14 bases between them. The CDR3 protein is CSVEVGPRPYEQYF. The CDR3 DNA reads as TGCAGCGTTGAGGTCGGACCAAGGCCCTACGAGCAGTACTTC.